Listed here are 23 T cell receptor beta chains from one sample, sequenced in a study of cytomegalovirus exposure and HLA in healthy donors. PCR used 60 Vbeta primers and 13 Jbeta primers. Assay used: immunoSEQ multiplex PCR; TCRdb lists only in-frame clones, some missing. This table holds about 210,000 clones, 70% to 90% found once. Sequenced sample: PBMCs. These receptors came from a woman under 40 in good health and CMV-seronegative.

Only a few counts were recorded for this clone. The rearrangement joins TRBV5-1 to TRBJ2-5; 8 bases align to TRBD1. From germline, CDR1 is SGHRS and CDR2 YFSETQ. This CDR3 has 14 residues. The V segment lost 3 bases and the J segment 5 bases; nucleotides outside the gene matches: 6. CDR3 residues: CASSSQGVRETQYF. Here the CDR3 DNA reads TGCGCCAGCAGCTCACAGGGGGTAAGGGAGACCCAGTACTTC.

The chain links TRBV15 to TRBJ2-5, with 8 bases identical to TRBD2. The CDR3 covers 12 residues. After removal of 10 bases from V and 5 bases from J, the junction contained 6 bases not matched to a gene. Germline V lookup: CDR1 LNHNV, CDR2 YYDKDF (reference sequence). CDR3 amino acids: CAIGTSRETQYF. The CDR3 DNA follows: TGTGCCATCGGGACTAGTAGGGAGACCCAGTACTTC.

The chain combines TRBV4-2 with TRBJ2-7, with D possibly TRBD2 on 6 matching bases. The V gene's germline CDR1 is LGHNA and CDR2 YNFKEQ. The CDR3 loop spans 15 amino acids. Trimming pared 0 bases from V and 3 bases from J, leaving 12 bases between. DNA of the CDR3: TGTGCCAGCAGCCAAGATCGGGATAGCGGCTACGAGCAGTACTTC. Encoded protein: CASSQDRDSGYEQYF.

The V and J genes are TRBV9 and TRBJ1-1, with 7 bases aligning to TRBD1. Germline CDR1 reads SGDLS; CDR2 reads YYNGEE. There are 15 residues in the CDR3. The V segment lost 0 bases and the J segment 5 bases; nucleotides outside the gene matches: 7. The CDR3 DNA follows: TGTGCCAGCAGCGTAGGAGGAGGGGGCGATACTGAAGCTTTCTTT. Translated: CASSVGGGGDTEAFF.

This clone was seen only a few times. V and J are TRBV6-6 and TRBJ1-2; 7 bases map to TRBD1. The length of the CDR3 is 14 residues. The germline V gene has CDR1 MNHNY and CDR2 SVGAGI (reference sequence). After removal of 5 bases from V and 4 bases from J, the junction contained 7 bases not matched to a gene. In DNA form, the CDR3 reads TGTGCCAGCAGTGGGAGACAGGGCTTCTATGGCTACACCTTC. Protein: CASSGRQGFYGYTF.

The V and J genes are TRBV4-2 and TRBJ2-1; possible D gene TRBD2, 6 bases. Germline CDR1 and CDR2: LGHNA and YNFKEQ. The CDR3 loop spans 17 amino acids. Trimming removed 1 base from V and 4 bases from J, with 17 bases in between. Here the CDR3 reads CASSQGGEETIYNEQFF. CDR3 nucleotide sequence: TGTGCCAGCAGCCAAGGTGGGGAGGAGACTATATACAATGAGCAGTTCTTC.

This clone was picked up one time. CDR3 nucleotide sequence: TGCGCCAGCAGCCAAGGGGGGGGGATAGATCAGCCCCAGCATTTT. It is translated as CASSQGGGIDQPQHF. The chain joins TRBV4-1 to TRBJ1-5; possible D gene TRBD1, 5 bases. Germline V gene sequence: CDR1 MGHRA, CDR2 YSYEKL. The CDR3 sequence is 15 residues long. The germline V and J ends were trimmed by 1 base and 5 bases, with 12 bases remaining between them.

This chain joins TRBV25-1 and TRBJ2-5; TRBD1 matches 7 bases. The CDR3 totals 14 residues. V was clipped by 7 bases and J by 0 bases; unmatched bases: 5. Looked up from germline, CDR1 is MGHDK and CDR2 is SYGVNS. CDR3 in DNA: TGTGCCAGCACGGACAGGCGAGACCAAGAGACCCAGTACTTC. This codes for CASTDRRDQETQYF.

The CDR3 protein is CASSPNLSEAFF. The CDR3 DNA sequence: TGTGCCAGCAGCCCAAACCTATCTGAAGCTTTCTTT. This chain joins TRBV5-4 and TRBJ1-1; D is unresolved. V gave up 4 bases and J gave up 6 bases, with 10 bases separating them. Germline V gives CDR1 SGHNT, CDR2 YYREEE (reference sequence). The CDR3 runs 12 residues.

The chain carries TRBV6-1 and TRBJ2-1; 15 positions match TRBD2. Losses at the gene ends were 7 bases for V and 10 bases for J; bases not matched to a gene: 8. There are 15 residues in the CDR3. CDR1 and CDR2 (germline): MNHNS, SASEGT. For the CDR3, the DNA is TGTGCCAGCATGGGGACTAGCGGGAGGAGGAGCGAGCAGTTCTTC. Amino acid sequence: CASMGTSGRRSEQFF.

The chain is built from TRBV11-2 and TRBJ2-5; weak D call: TRBD2 (6 bases). The CDR3 is made up of 16 amino acids. Trimming left V 5 bases short and J 4 bases short, with 20 bases between. Looked up from germline, CDR1 is SGHAT and CDR2 is FQNNGV. The CDR3 bases are TGTGCCAGCAGCAGGGACGAAGGAGGGACGAGAGAGACCCAGTACTTC. Its translation is CASSRDEGGTRETQYF.

The chain is built from TRBV6-1 and TRBJ2-5, with a weak D call TRBD1 (5 bases). The CDR3 has 17 amino acids. Deletions cut 3 bases from V and 2 bases from J, with 19 bases between. The germline V gene encodes CDR1 MNHNS and CDR2 SASEGT. The CDR3 is CASSDSNWRTSQETQYF. In DNA form, the CDR3 reads TGTGCCAGCAGTGATTCGAATTGGCGGACATCTCAAGAGACCCAGTACTTC.

The chain links TRBV29-1 to TRBJ1-1, with D possibly being TRBD1 (5 bases). CDR1 and CDR2 from the germline V gene are SQVTM and ANQGSEA. V was pared by 8 bases and J by 0 bases, with 16 bases between. CDR3 size: 14 residues. The CDR3 spells CSHNRGNMNTEAFF. DNA of the CDR3: TGCAGCCATAACCGGGGGAACATGAACACTGAAGCTTTCTTT.

The chain is built from TRBV7-9 and TRBJ2-1, with a weak D call TRBD2 (6 bases). This CDR3 contains 15 residues. Germline V gene lookup returns CDR1 SEHNR and CDR2 FQNEAQ (reference sequence). The V end lost 2 bases, the J end lost 4 bases, and 12 bases lay between the germline ends. The CDR3 sequence is CASSLTGEAYNEQFF. The CDR3 DNA reads TGTGCCAGCAGCTTAACGGGAGAGGCATACAATGAGCAGTTCTTC.

This clone was observed a handful of times. This chain joins TRBV6-1 and TRBJ1-2; TRBD1 aligns across 9 bases. Losses at the gene ends were 4 bases for V and 5 bases for J; bases not matched to a gene: 8. CDR3 length equals 15 residues. CDR1 and CDR2 (germline): MNHNS, SASEGT. CDR3: CASSVRPGTGYGYTF. CDR3 nucleotides: TGTGCCAGCAGTGTGCGGCCCGGGACAGGGTATGGCTACACCTTC.

This chain's CDR3 is CASSLEVGKGEQFF. The CDR3 region has the DNA TGTGCCAGCAGCTTAGAGGTCGGGAAGGGTGAGCAGTTCTTC. The chain recombines TRBV7-9 with TRBJ2-1; tentative D call: TRBD2 (5 bases). The CDR3 is 14 amino acids. Germline V gives CDR1 SEHNR, CDR2 FQNEAQ (reference sequence). Trimming pared 1 base from V and 9 bases from J, leaving 13 bases between.

The genes are TRBV5-1 and TRBJ2-5; 7 nucleotides line up with TRBD2. This CDR3 spans 15 amino acids. With 6 bases clipped from V and 2 bases from J, the junction kept 10 bases outside the gene matches. Per germline, CDR1 SGHRS and CDR2 YFSETQ. In DNA form, the CDR3 reads TGCGCCAGCACCACCTTGGGGGGGGAGCAAGAGACCCAGTACTTC. Translating it yields CASTTLGGEQETQYF.

Here the CDR3 DNA reads TGTGCCAGCAGTGAAGACCCTAGCTCCTACAATGAGCAGTTCTTC. This encodes CASSEDPSSYNEQFF. The chain combines TRBV6-1 with TRBJ2-1; no reliable D call. Trimming pared 1 base from V and 0 bases from J, leaving 7 bases between. The CDR3 loop spans 15 amino acids. The V gene's germline CDR1 is MNHNS and CDR2 SASEGT.

J is TRBJ2-7 and V is TRBV27; 7 nucleotides agree with TRBD2. Germline assignment: CDR1 MNHEY and CDR2 SMNVEV (reference sequence). This CDR3 is built from 14 residues. The V segment lost 4 bases and the J segment 3 bases; nucleotides outside the gene matches: 6. The DNA for the CDR3 is TGTGCCAGCAGTTCGCAGCGGGGAGACTACGAGCAGTACTTC. This codes for CASSSQRGDYEQYF.

The chain links TRBV11-2 to TRBJ2-2, with TRBD1 matching 10 bases. The V and J ends lost 8 bases and 5 bases, in that order; junction bases with no gene match: 5. Germline V gene lookup returns CDR1 SGHAT and CDR2 FQNNGV. This CDR3 spans 14 amino acids. CDR3 sequence (DNA): TGTGCCAGCCGGGACAGGGGTGGGACCGGGGAGCTGTTTTTT. Translated, it gives CASRDRGGTGELFF.

The genes are TRBV28 and TRBJ2-7; tentatively, D is TRBD2 (5 bases). Deletions cut 3 bases from V and 5 bases from J, with 20 bases between. CDR3 length: 16 residues. Germline CDR1 reads MDHEN; CDR2 reads SYDVKM. CDR3 sequence reads: CASSLALGMRRNEQYF. The CDR3 nucleotides are TGTGCCAGCAGTTTGGCCCTCGGGATGCGGAGGAACGAGCAGTACTTC. The full variable domain, its missing parts supplied by reference TRBV28 and TRBJ2-7, is DVKVTQSSRYLVKRTGEKVFLECVQDMDHENMFWYRQDPGLGLRLIYFSYDVKMKEKGDIPEGYSVSREKKERFSLILESASTNQTSMYLCASSLALGMRRNEQYFGPGTRLTVT.

This rearrangement joins TRBV7-8 to TRBJ2-3, with 10 bases that match TRBD2. Germline CDR1 and CDR2: SGHVS and FQNEAQ. The CDR3 length is 18 residues. Trimming cost V 1 base and J 4 bases; bases outside gene matches: 11. CDR3 region: CASSLVGASGSEPDTQYF. CDR3 coding DNA: TGTGCCAGCAGCTTAGTAGGGGCTAGCGGGAGTGAGCCAGATACGCAGTATTTT.

This clone was recorded only once. The chain links TRBV6-1 to TRBJ2-1, with 9 bases aligning to TRBD2. This CDR3 is 16 amino acids long. After removal of 8 bases from V and 5 bases from J, the junction contained 13 bases not matched to a gene. In germline, CDR1 is MNHNS, CDR2 SASEGT. CDR3 in DNA: TGTGCCAGCCGTGTACTCAGGGCTAGCGGGGACAATGAGCAGTTCTTC. Amino acids: CASRVLRASGDNEQFF.